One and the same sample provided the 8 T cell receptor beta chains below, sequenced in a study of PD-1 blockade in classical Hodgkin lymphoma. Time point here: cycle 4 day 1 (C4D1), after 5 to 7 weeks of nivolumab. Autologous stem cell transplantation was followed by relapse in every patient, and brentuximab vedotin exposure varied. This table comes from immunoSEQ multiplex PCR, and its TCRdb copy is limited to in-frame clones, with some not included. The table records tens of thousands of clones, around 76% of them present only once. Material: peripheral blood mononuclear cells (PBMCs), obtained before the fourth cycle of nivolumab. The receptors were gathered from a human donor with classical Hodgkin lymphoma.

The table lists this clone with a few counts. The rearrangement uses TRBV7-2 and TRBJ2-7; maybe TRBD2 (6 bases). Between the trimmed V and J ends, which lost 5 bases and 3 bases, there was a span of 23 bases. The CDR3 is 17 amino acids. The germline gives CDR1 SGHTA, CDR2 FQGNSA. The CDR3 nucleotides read TGTGCCAGCAGCCCCGAAAAAGGAACTAGCAGCCACTACGAGCAGTACTTC. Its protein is CASSPEKGTSSHYEQYF.

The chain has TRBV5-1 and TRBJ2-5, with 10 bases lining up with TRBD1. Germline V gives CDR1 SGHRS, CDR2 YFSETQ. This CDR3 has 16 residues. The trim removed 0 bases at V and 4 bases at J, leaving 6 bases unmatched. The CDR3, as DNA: TGCGCCAGCAGCTTGGCCGGGACAGGGGAGGGAGAGACCCAGTACTTC. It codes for CASSLAGTGEGETQYF.

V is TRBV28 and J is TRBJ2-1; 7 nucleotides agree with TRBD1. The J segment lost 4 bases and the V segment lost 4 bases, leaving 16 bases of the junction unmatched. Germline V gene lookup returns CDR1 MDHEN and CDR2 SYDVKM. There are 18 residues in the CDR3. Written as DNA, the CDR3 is TGTGCCAGCAGTTGGGACAGAAGTTTTTCGTACCCGTACAATGAGCAGTTCTTC. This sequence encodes CASSWDRSFSYPYNEQFF.

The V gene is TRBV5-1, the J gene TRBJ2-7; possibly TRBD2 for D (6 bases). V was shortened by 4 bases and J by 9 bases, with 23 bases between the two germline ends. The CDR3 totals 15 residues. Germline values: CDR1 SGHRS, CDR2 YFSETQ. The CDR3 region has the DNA TGCGCCAGCAGCCTCACTCCCGGGACGGAGGGCCGGCAGTACTTC. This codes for CASSLTPGTEGRQYF.

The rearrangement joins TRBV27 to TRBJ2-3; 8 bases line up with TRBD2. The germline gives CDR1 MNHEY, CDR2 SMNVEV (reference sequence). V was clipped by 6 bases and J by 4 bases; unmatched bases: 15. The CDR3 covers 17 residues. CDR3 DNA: TGTGCCAGCAGCTATTGGTCCCGGCTAGCGGGTTCAGATACGCAGTATTTT. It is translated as CASSYWSRLAGSDTQYF.

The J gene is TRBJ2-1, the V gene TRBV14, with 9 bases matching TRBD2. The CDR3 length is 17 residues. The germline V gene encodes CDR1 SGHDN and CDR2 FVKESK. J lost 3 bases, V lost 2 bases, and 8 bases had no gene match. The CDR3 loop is CASSQPSGIRDYNEQFF. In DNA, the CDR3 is TGTGCCAGCAGCCAACCTAGCGGGATTAGGGACTACAATGAGCAGTTCTTC.

In nucleotides, the CDR3 is TGTGCCAGCAGCCAAGAGGGGGAGCTAGCGGGAGTCTACGAGCAGTACTTC. Residues: CASSQEGELAGVYEQYF. The rearrangement joins TRBV4-2 to TRBJ2-7, with 10 positions matching TRBD2. V trimming: 0 bases; J trimming: 3 bases; junction bases outside the gene matches: 8. Germline CDR1 LGHNA, CDR2 YNFKEQ. The CDR3 loop spans 17 amino acids.

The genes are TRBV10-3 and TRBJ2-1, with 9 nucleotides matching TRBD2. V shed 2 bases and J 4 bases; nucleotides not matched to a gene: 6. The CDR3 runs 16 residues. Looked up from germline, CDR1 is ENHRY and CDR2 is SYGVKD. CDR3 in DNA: TGTGCCATCAGTGAGAGACTAGCGGAAAGTTACAATGAGCAGTTCTTC. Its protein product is CAISERLAESYNEQFF.